Listed here are 28 T cell receptor beta chains from one sample, sequenced in a study of liver allograft versus peripheral blood T cells. Study background: Comparisons were made between T cell receptor repertoires found in transplanted livers and those circulating in recipients' peripheral blood.

TCRdb reanalysed the reads using MiXCR and keeps one entry per CDR3 protein. The sample lists 5,000 or so distinct CDR3 sequences; less than 20% were seen once. All receptors come from a human patient who had a liver transplant. T cells may partly derive from the graft donor.

The chain carries TRBV9 and TRBJ1-1; tentative D call: TRBD1 (5 bases). V lost 3 bases to trimming and J lost 3 bases, with 15 bases between them. This CDR3 comprises 15 residues. Per the germline V gene, CDR1 is SGDLS and CDR2 is YYNGEE. CDR3 sequence reads: CASSAGGELDTEAFF. Here the CDR3 DNA reads TGTGCCAGCAGCGCGGGGGGGGAGTTGGACACTGAAGCTTTCTTT.

This clonotype has only one observation. The chain combines TRBV12-3 or TRBV12-4 with TRBJ2-1; possible D gene TRBD2, 6 bases. The V gene lost 6 bases and the J gene lost 2 bases, with 14 bases spanning the gap. The CDR3 consists of 15 residues. The CDR3 loop is CASSLRLGAYNEQFF. CDR3 nucleotide sequence: TGTGCCAGCAGCTTAAGACTAGGTGCCTACAATGAGCAGTTCTTC.

This clonotype came up a few times. The chain carries TRBV9 and TRBJ2-1, with D tentatively TRBD1 or TRBD2 (5 bases each). The CDR3 sequence is 13 residues long. V was pared by 4 bases and J by 5 bases, with 10 bases between. Germline V lookup: CDR1 SGDLS, CDR2 YYNGEE. This CDR3 reads CASSPGGNNEQFF. The CDR3 bases are TGTGCCAGCAGCCCTGGGGGAAACAATGAGCAGTTCTTC.

This clonotype has ten or more counts. V and J are TRBV6-5 and TRBJ2-2; D tentatively reads TRBD1 or TRBD2 (5 bases each). This CDR3 has 13 amino acids. Germline lookup yields CDR1 MNHEY and CDR2 SVGAGI. V was trimmed by 7 bases and J by 7 bases, leaving 13 bases between them. The CDR3 region is CASTRQTNGELFF. The DNA of the CDR3 is TGTGCCAGCACCCGACAGACTAACGGGGAGCTGTTTTTT.

By frequency in the sample, this clonotype is medium-sized. The chain carries TRBV13 and TRBJ2-1, with 9 bases that match TRBD1. The CDR3 is 15 residues long. The V gene's germline CDR1 is PRHDT and CDR2 FYEKMQ (reference sequence). The V segment lost 3 bases and the J segment 9 bases; nucleotides outside the gene matches: 9. CDR3 nucleotide sequence: TGTGCCAGCAGCTTCTCCGGGACAGGGAAATTTGAGCAGTTCTTC. This sequence encodes CASSFSGTGKFEQFF.

With regard to this clonotype: A much larger clone is a single base away; this may be a read error. V and J are TRBV28 and TRBJ2-7; a weak D match, TRBD1 (5 bases). CDR1 is MDHEN and CDR2 is SYDVKM in the germline V gene. V lost 6 bases and J lost 7, with 10 bases in between. The CDR3 spans 11 residues. CDR3 sequence reads: CASSPGNEQYF. CDR3 in DNA: TGTGCCAGCAGCCCAGGGAATGAGCAGTACTTC.

The chain carries TRBV2 and TRBJ2-7; TRBD1 agrees at 8 bases. V lost 4 bases to trimming and J lost 2 bases; unmatched junction nucleotides: 4. Germline lookup yields CDR1 SNHLY and CDR2 FYNNEI. The CDR3 extends over 14 amino acids. CDR3 nucleotides: TGTGCCAGCAGTGCAGGGGGCATCGCCTACGAGCAGTACTTC. Protein: CASSAGGIAYEQYF.

This clonotype is labeled as large. For the CDR3, the DNA is TGTGCCAGCTCACCGGGACAGTTTAATTCACCCCTCCACTTT. It specifies CASSPGQFNSPLHF. The V gene is TRBV18, the J gene TRBJ1-6, with 7 bases aligning to TRBD1. V dropped 3 bases and J dropped 6; count of bases not matched to a gene: 2. CDR1 is KGHSH and CDR2 is LQKENI in the germline V gene. The CDR3 consists of 14 residues.

By share of the sample, this clonotype is medium-sized. The chain employs TRBV29-1 and TRBJ1-4; D remains unclear. Germline-derived CDR1 and CDR2 are SQVTM and ANQGSEA. Between the trimmed V and J ends, which lost 8 bases and 7 bases, there was a span of 11 bases. The CDR3 is 11 amino acids. CDR3 loop: CSIRTGEKLFF. The CDR3 DNA reads as TGCAGCATTCGGACGGGTGAAAAACTGTTTTTT.

This clonotype was observed a handful of times. The chain uses TRBV19 and TRBJ2-5; 11 nucleotides align to TRBD1. The germline V gene has CDR1 LNHDA and CDR2 SQIVND (reference sequence). The J segment lost 3 bases and the V segment lost 3 bases, leaving 6 bases of the junction unmatched. This CDR3 spans 16 amino acids. CDR3 amino acids: CASSIGQGALEETQYF. The CDR3 nucleotides are TGTGCCAGTAGTATTGGACAGGGGGCATTGGAAGAGACCCAGTACTTC.

This clonotype is labeled medium-sized. The genes are TRBV15 and TRBJ2-7; 10 positions agree with TRBD1. CDR1 LNHNV and CDR2 YYDKDF come from the germline V gene (reference sequence). The CDR3 contains 15 residues. The trim removed 1 base at V and 3 bases at J, leaving 3 bases unmatched. The CDR3 is CATSRVGTGDYEQYF. The CDR3 DNA is TGTGCCACCAGCAGAGTTGGGACAGGGGACTACGAGCAGTACTTC.

The table lists this clonotype with a few counts. The CDR3 loop is CASTSAGRSEAFF. The CDR3 nucleotides are TGTGCCAGCACCTCCGCGGGGAGATCTGAAGCTTTCTTT. This chain uses TRBV28 with TRBJ1-1; D is unresolved. Looked up from germline, CDR1 is MDHEN and CDR2 is SYDVKM. The ends were cut back, 7 bases at V and 6 bases at J, with 15 bases in the middle. The CDR3 is made up of 13 amino acids.

Judged by abundance, this clonotype is medium-sized. The chain links TRBV6-1 to TRBJ2-2; 7 bases line up with TRBD1. The CDR3 has 17 residues. V was pared by 1 base and J by 0 bases, with 5 bases of the junction left unmatched. The germline V gene encodes CDR1 MNHNS and CDR2 SASEGT. CDR3 in DNA: TGTGCCAGCAGTGAAGAAGGGGGCTGGTCGAACACCGGGGAGCTGTTTTTT. Translating gives CASSEEGGWSNTGELFF.

This chain uses TRBV7-9 with TRBJ1-4; 7 nucleotides match TRBD1. The germline V gene encodes CDR1 SEHNR and CDR2 FQNEAQ (reference sequence). CDR3 length: 15 amino acids. The junction had 7 bases not matched to a gene; V was cut back by 1 base and J by 8 bases. The CDR3 DNA reads as TGTGCCAGCAGCTTAGAGCGAGACAGGGAAGAAAAACTGTTTTTT. Its protein is CASSLERDREEKLFF.

By sample fraction, this clonotype is medium-sized. The V and J genes are TRBV27 and TRBJ2-3; 12 bases are shared with TRBD2. The CDR3 totals 15 residues. Per the germline V gene, CDR1 is MNHEY and CDR2 is SMNVEV (reference sequence). V was clipped by 7 bases and J by 6 bases; unmatched bases: 8. CDR3 amino acids: CASTWTSGIGDTQYF. The CDR3 nucleotides are TGTGCCAGCACTTGGACTAGCGGGATAGGCGATACGCAGTATTTT.

This clonotype was seen at least ten times. This sequence joins TRBV7-9 and TRBJ2-1; 8 positions agree with TRBD2. CDR1 and CDR2 from the germline V gene are SEHNR and FQNEAQ (reference sequence). CDR3 length equals 16 residues. Trimming removed 5 bases from V and 4 bases from J; junction bases left unmatched: 10. In DNA, the CDR3 is TGTGCCAGCAGCCGCGGTCAGCGGGAGTTGTACAATGAGCAGTTCTTC. Translation: CASSRGQRELYNEQFF.

V is TRBV10-3 and J is TRBJ1-1; 8 bases are shared with TRBD1. CDR3 length: 15 amino acids. Trimming removed 1 base from V and 1 base from J; junction bases left unmatched: 2. Germline V gene sequence: CDR1 ENHRY, CDR2 SYGVKD. CDR3 bases: TGTGCCATCAGTGAGTTGACAGGGGAGAACACTGAAGCTTTCTTT. It codes for CAISELTGENTEAFF.

The V gene is TRBV7-9, the J gene TRBJ1-3; D uncertain. Trimming cost V 5 bases and J 2 bases, with 16 bases left between them. Germline loops: CDR1 SEHNR, CDR2 FQNEAQ (reference sequence). The CDR3 sequence is 16 residues long. In DNA, the CDR3 is TGTGCCAGCAGCCCCTATCCCTATCTCGCTGGAAACACCATATATTTT. Its translation: CASSPYPYLAGNTIYF. Complete variable domain (other parts from reference TRBV7-9 and TRBJ1-3): DTGVSQNPRHKITKRGQNVTFRCDPISEHNRLYWYRQTLGQGPEFLTYFQNEAQLEKSRLLSDRFSAERPKGSFSTLEIQRTEQGDSAMYLCASSPYPYLAGNTIYFGEGSWLTVV.

V gene TRBV27 combines with J gene TRBJ2-7; 10 nucleotides agree with TRBD2. The trim removed 2 bases at V and 2 bases at J, leaving 3 bases unmatched. The germline V gene has CDR1 MNHEY and CDR2 SMNVEV (reference sequence). This CDR3 contains 15 residues. The CDR3: CASSLGLAGAYEQYF. DNA for the CDR3: TGTGCCAGCAGTTTAGGGCTAGCGGGGGCCTACGAGCAGTACTTC.

This clonotype showed up just once. This may come from a read error, since a much larger clone is one base off. The genes are TRBV28 and TRBJ2-4; D not certain. This CDR3 has 15 amino acids. With 1 base removed from V and 3 bases from J, the gap between germline ends came to 10 bases. Germline V gives CDR1 MDHEN, CDR2 SYDVKM. CDR3 nucleotides: TGTGCCAGCAGTTTATTTGGCCTGGGCAAAAACATTCAGTACTTC. Translation: CASSLFGLGKNIQYF.

This clonotype is judged medium-sized. J is TRBJ2-2 and V is TRBV6-5; D possibly corresponds to TRBD1 (5 bases). The CDR3 totals 12 residues. The germline gives CDR1 MNHEY, CDR2 SVGAGI. Trimming left V 5 bases short and J 6 bases short, with 7 bases between. CDR3 coding DNA: TGTGCCAGCAGTCTACAGGCCGGGGAGCTGTTTTTT. It translates to CASSLQAGELFF.

This clonotype was detected many times. The chain has TRBV7-2 and TRBJ1-6; D gene unclear. Germline V gene data show CDR1 as SGHTA and CDR2 as FQGNSA. Trimming cost V 3 bases and J 7 bases, with 10 bases left between them. The CDR3 is made up of 14 amino acids. CDR3 sequence: CASSFRPSNSPLHF. The CDR3 nucleotides are TGTGCCAGCAGCTTCAGGCCTTCGAATTCACCCCTCCACTTT.

The chain is built from TRBV11-1 and TRBJ1-2; no reliable D call. The V end was cut by 4 bases, the J end by 0 bases, with 6 bases between. The germline V gene has CDR1 SGHAT and CDR2 FQDESV (reference sequence). The CDR3 consists of 13 residues. CDR3 sequence reads: CASSSSANYGYTF. As DNA, the CDR3 is TGTGCCAGCAGCTCTTCAGCTAACTATGGCTACACCTTC.

This clonotype was picked up many times. The CDR3 DNA reads as TGTGCCAGCAGCTTGGGCGGGTTCTACGAGCAGTACTTC. Translated: CASSLGGFYEQYF. The chain has TRBV13 and TRBJ2-7; a weak D match, TRBD2 (5 bases). The germline gives CDR1 PRHDT, CDR2 FYEKMQ (reference sequence). V gave up 3 bases and J gave up 3 bases, with 9 bases separating them. The CDR3 consists of 13 residues.

At least ten counts were recorded for this clonotype. In nucleotides, the CDR3 is TGTGCCAGCAGTTACTCCGGGACACACGAGCAGTACTTC. Its translation: CASSYSGTHEQYF. V is TRBV6-5 and J is TRBJ2-7; a possible D gene is TRBD1 (6 bases). V lost 0 bases and J lost 5, with 8 bases in between. The CDR3 totals 13 residues. Germline CDR1 is MNHEY and CDR2 is SVGAGI.

By sample share, this clonotype is medium-sized. V usage is TRBV29-1 and J usage is TRBJ2-1; 15 bases align to TRBD2. CDR1 and CDR2 from the germline V gene are SQVTM and ANQGSEA. The CDR3 covers 15 residues. With V trimmed by 5 bases and J by 4 bases, 3 bases remained unmatched. The DNA of the CDR3 is TGCAGCGTTCCCGGACTAGCGGGAGGGTACAATGAGCAGTTCTTC. This translates into CSVPGLAGGYNEQFF.

To note about this clonotype: A much larger clonotype is one base distant, so this may be a read error. This sequence joins TRBV15 and TRBJ1-2; 7 nucleotides align to TRBD1. Germline V gene data show CDR1 as LNHNV and CDR2 as YYDKDF (reference sequence). V trimming: 3 bases; J trimming: 6 bases; junction bases outside the gene matches: 10. The CDR3 consists of 15 residues. CDR3 loop: CATSSGVRGINGYTF. DNA of the CDR3: TGTGCCACCAGCAGCGGGGTCAGGGGGATAAATGGCTACACCTTC.

On this clonotype itself: A read error may explain this, as a much larger clone is one base away. The chain uses TRBV6-5 and TRBJ2-1; TRBD2 is a possible D gene (6 bases). The CDR3 contains 14 residues. Per germline, CDR1 MNHEY and CDR2 SVGAGI. CDR3 loop: CAISYGGVNNEQFF. CDR3 DNA sequence: TGTGCCATCAGTTACGGGGGAGTCAACAATGAGCAGTTCTTC.